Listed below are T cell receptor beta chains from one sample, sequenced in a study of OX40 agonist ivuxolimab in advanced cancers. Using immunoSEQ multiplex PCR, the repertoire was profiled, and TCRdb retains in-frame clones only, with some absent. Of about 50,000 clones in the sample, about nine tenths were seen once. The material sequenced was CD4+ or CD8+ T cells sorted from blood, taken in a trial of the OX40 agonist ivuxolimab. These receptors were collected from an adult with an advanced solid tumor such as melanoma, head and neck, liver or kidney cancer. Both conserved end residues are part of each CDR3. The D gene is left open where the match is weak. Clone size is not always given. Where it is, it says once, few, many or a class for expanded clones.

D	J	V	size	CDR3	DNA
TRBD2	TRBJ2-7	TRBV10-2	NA	CASRLAGGDEQYF	TGCGCCAGCAGACTAGCGGGGGGGGACGAGCAGTACTTC
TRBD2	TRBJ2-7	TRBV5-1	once	CASSQGLAGTARASYEQYF	TGCGCCAGCAGTCAAGGACTAGCGGGTACAGCGCGGGCCTCCTACGAGCAGTACTTC
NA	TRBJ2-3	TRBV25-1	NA	CASRASTDTQYF	TGTGCCAGCAGAGCTAGCACAGATACGCAGTATTTT
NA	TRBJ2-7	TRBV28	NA	CASSLPTIPYEQYF	TGTGCCAGCAGTCTCCCAACCATCCCCTACGAGCAGTACTTC
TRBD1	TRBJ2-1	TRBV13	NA	CASSSPGQAHNEQFF	TGTGCCAGCAGCTCACCGGGACAGGCCCACAATGAGCAGTTCTTC
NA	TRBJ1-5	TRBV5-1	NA	CASSEMGGNQPQHF	TGCGCCAGCAGTGAGATGGGTGGCAATCAGCCCCAGCATTTT
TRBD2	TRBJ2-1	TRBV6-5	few	CASSLAEGWNEQFF	TGTGCCAGCAGTCTAGCGGAGGGGTGGAATGAGCAGTTCTTC
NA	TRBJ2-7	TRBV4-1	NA	CASSQHDGNSYEQYF	TGCGCCAGCAGCCAACACGACGGGAACTCCTACGAGCAGTACTTC
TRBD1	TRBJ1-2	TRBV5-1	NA	CASSLWTGTNGYTF	TGCGCCAGCAGCTTGTGGACAGGGACTAATGGCTACACCTTC
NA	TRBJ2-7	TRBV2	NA	CASSLDRYEQYF	TGTGCCAGCAGCCTTGACAGATACGAGCAGTACTTC
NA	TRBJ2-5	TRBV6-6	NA	CASSYTQETQYF	TGTGCCAGCAGTTACACCCAAGAGACCCAGTACTTC
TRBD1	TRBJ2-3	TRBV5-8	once	CASSGTGDSTDTQYF	TGTGCCAGCAGCGGGACAGGGGATAGCACAGATACGCAGTATTTT
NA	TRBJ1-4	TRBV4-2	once	CASSQAGPEKKLFF	TGTGCCAGCAGCCAAGCCGGACCGGAGAAAAAACTGTTTTTT
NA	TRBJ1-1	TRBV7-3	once	CASSPGLNTEAFF	TGTGCCAGCAGCCCAGGATTGAACACTGAAGCTTTCTTT
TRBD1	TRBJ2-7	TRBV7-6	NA	CASREGTGAHEQYF	TGTGCCAGCAGAGAGGGGACAGGGGCCCACGAGCAGTACTTC
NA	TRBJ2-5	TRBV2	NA	CASRLRGIQETQYF	TGTGCCAGCAGATTACGGGGTATCCAAGAGACCCAGTACTTC